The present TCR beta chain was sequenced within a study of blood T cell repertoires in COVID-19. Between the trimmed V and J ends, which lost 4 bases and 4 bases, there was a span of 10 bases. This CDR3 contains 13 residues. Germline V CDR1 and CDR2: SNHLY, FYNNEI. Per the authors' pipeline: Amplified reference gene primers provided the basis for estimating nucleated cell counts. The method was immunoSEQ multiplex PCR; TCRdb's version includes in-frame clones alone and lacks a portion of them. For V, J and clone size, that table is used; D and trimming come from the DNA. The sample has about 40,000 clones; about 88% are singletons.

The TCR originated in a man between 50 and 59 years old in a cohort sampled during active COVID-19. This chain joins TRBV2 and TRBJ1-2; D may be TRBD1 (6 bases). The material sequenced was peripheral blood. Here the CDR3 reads CASSGQERYGYTF. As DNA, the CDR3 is TGTGCCAGCAGTGGACAGGAGCGCTATGGCTACACCTTC.